This T cell receptor gamma chain was identified in a study of Vδ1+ human thymocytes. Study observations and caveats: Thymic TRG and TRD repertoires appeared highly polyclonal. Bulk data may be misread because of unexpected Vdelta2 sequences.

The CDR3 length is 16 residues. The germline V gene has CDR1 VENAVY and CDR2 YDSYNSRV. V gave up 3 bases and J gave up 5 bases; unmatched junction bases: 12. Extracted RNA was reverse transcribed into cDNA. Pooled V-gene forward primers with one constant-region reverse primer generated the CDR3 amplicons by multiplex PCR. TCRdb re-called the multiplex PCR reads using CATT. This table has 10,000 to 13,000 gamma-chain clones, more than 35% appearing once. As regards this clone: Its antigen is unidentified.

The source material was Vdelta1+ gamma-delta thymocytes from the thymus. As to subset: FACS-sorted CD3+ TCRalphabeta- TCRVdelta1+ TCRVdelta2- thymocytes. The chain has TRGV8 and TRGJP2. The J gene, absent from TCRdb, was called here by matching the DNA to germline. The TCR originated in a boy younger than two who had congenital heart surgery. The CDR3 nucleotides are TGTGCCACCTGGGATGGTCGGAAAAAGAGTGATTGGATCAAGACGTTT. Translating gives CATWDGRKKSDWIKTF.